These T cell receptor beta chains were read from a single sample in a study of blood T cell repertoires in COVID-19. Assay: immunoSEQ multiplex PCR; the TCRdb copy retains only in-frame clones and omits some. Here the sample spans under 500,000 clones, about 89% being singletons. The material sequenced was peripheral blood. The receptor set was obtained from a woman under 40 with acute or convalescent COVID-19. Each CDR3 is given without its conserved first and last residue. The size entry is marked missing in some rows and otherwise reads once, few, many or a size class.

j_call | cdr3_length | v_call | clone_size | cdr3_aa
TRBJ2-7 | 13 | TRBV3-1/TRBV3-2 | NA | ASSRLFQSSYEQY
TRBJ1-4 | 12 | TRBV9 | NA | ASSRDSGNEKLF
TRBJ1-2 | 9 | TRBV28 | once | ASWQGDGYT
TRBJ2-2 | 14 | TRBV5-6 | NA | ASSLLAGPNTGELF
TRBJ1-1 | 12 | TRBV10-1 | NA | ASSSGTGNTEAF
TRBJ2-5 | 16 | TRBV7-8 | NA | ASSPLNSGTSGGETQY
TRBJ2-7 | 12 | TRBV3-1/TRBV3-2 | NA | ASSRRGGAYEQY
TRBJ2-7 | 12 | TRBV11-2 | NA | ASSSFSSSYEQY
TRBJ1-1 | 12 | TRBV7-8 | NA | ASSPGAGLTEAF
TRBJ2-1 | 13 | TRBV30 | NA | AWTKAGSSYNEQF
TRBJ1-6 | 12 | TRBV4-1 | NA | ASSPPELRQPLH
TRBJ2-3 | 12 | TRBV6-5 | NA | ASTQGGGTDTQY
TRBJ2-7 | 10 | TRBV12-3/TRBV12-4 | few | ASSSQDYEQY